This T cell receptor (beta chain) is drawn from a study of vaccination effects on CD4 cells after COVID-19. Data came from immunoSEQ multiplex PCR; TCRdb stores just in-frame clones and leaves some out. This table holds around 31,000 clones, about 63% found once. The CDR3 loop spans 14 amino acids. The germline gives CDR1 MNHNS, CDR2 SASEGT. V shed 6 bases, J shed 8 bases, and the junction held 7 bases outside the gene matches. On this clone itself: Its antigen is unidentified.

ViraFEST assay sequencing came after antigen-specific CD4+ T cells were expanded with viral peptide pools. Following a roughly ten-day culture, CD4+ T cells were purified. IL-2 at roughly 9.7 IU/ml and peptides at about 10 ug/ml were added to cultured PBMC, around 1.9 million per well. Cultures received IL-2 medium that replaced half the medium on days 3 and 7. The sequence was obtained from a human donor who received a COVID-19 vaccine. The input for sequencing was CD4+ T cells from PBMCs cultured with HCoV-229E spike peptides, taken before COVID-19 vaccination. The chain links TRBV6-1 to TRBJ1-2; 12 nucleotides align to TRBD1. CDR3 loop: CASRGSGTGGGYTF. CDR3 DNA: TGTGCCAGCAGGGGCTCCGGGACAGGGGGCGGCTACACCTTC.